Shown below are 29 T cell receptor beta chains from a single sample sequenced in a study of CD8 T cells in ankylosing spondylitis. TCRdb called the 5' RACE reads again in MiXCR, with one record for every CDR3 protein. The table shows tens of thousands of distinct CDR3 sequences, with 11% occurring only once. Input material: blood, either unsorted or a sorted T cell fraction (not recorded which). The origin of the receptors is a male donor with ankylosing spondylitis or in good health (not recorded which).

The chain couples TRBV12-3 or TRBV12-4 to TRBJ1-2, with D uncertain. Trimming left V 6 bases short and J 8 bases short, with 16 bases between. The CDR3 is 13 residues long. CDR3 DNA sequence: TGTGCCAGCAGCCTAGGAGGGTTGCGGGGCTACACCTTC. Protein: CASSLGGLRGYTF.

The sample holds many counts of this clonotype. The chain has TRBV5-1 and TRBJ2-7, with D uncertain. CDR3 length: 12 residues. Trimming stripped 0 bases from V and 4 bases from J, with 5 bases between. Germline V CDR1 and CDR2: SGHRS, YFSETQ. Here the CDR3 reads CASSLGYYEQYF. CDR3 in DNA: TGCGCCAGCAGCTTGGGGTATTACGAGCAGTACTTC.

The V call is TRBV7-9, the J call TRBJ1-5; D unclear. Trimming pared 4 bases from V and 0 bases from J, leaving 10 bases between. The CDR3 has 15 residues. Germline assignment: CDR1 SEHNR and CDR2 FQNEAQ (reference sequence). This CDR3 reads CASSWSGASNQPQHF. In nucleotides, the CDR3 is TGTGCCAGCAGCTGGTCAGGCGCTAGCAATCAGCCCCAGCATTTT.

The table lists this clonotype with many counts. The chain employs TRBV29-1 and TRBJ1-4, with 10 bases fitting TRBD1. This CDR3 contains 13 residues. Per germline, CDR1 SQVTM and CDR2 ANQGSEA. The ends lost 7 bases at V and 6 bases at J; junction bases unmatched: 5. The CDR3 sequence: CSASGTGDEKLFF. CDR3 DNA sequence: TGCAGCGCCTCCGGGACAGGGGATGAAAAACTGTTTTTT. Complete variable domain (other parts from reference TRBV29-1 and TRBJ1-4): SAVISQKPSRDICQRGTSLTIQCQVDSQVTMMFWYRQQPGQSLTLIATANQGSEATYESGFVIDKFPISRPNLTFSTLTVSNMSPEDSSIYLCSASGTGDEKLFFGSGTQLSVL.

The chain joins TRBV5-1 to TRBJ1-1; perhaps TRBD1 as D (6 bases). The CDR3 covers 13 residues. V lost 4 bases to trimming and J lost 1 base, with 8 bases between them. The V gene's germline CDR1 is SGHRS and CDR2 YFSETQ. CDR3 protein: CASSPGQNTEAFF. In DNA form, the CDR3 reads TGCGCCAGCAGCCCGGGACAGAACACTGAAGCTTTCTTT.

Many counts were recorded for this clonotype. The chain joins TRBV3-1 to TRBJ2-7, with 7 bases identical to TRBD1. V was pared by 2 bases and J by 0 bases, with 4 bases of the junction left unmatched. Per the germline V gene, CDR1 is LGHDT and CDR2 is YNNKEL (reference sequence). The CDR3 spans 15 residues. Written as DNA, the CDR3 is TGTGCCAGCAGCCAATGGGACAGAGTCTCCTACGAGCAGTACTTC. Amino acids: CASSQWDRVSYEQYF.

This clonotype has ten or more counts. The chain recombines TRBV29-1 with TRBJ2-5; D is undetermined. In germline, CDR1 is SQVTM, CDR2 ANQGSEA. The CDR3 is 13 amino acids. V was clipped by 6 bases and J by 4 bases, with 15 bases between them. CDR3 in amino acids: CSVVPGSGETQYF. The CDR3 DNA follows: TGCAGCGTGGTCCCTGGGTCCGGAGAGACCCAGTACTTC.

This clonotype was recorded at least ten times. The chain couples TRBV10-3 to TRBJ1-5, with D maybe TRBD1 (5 bases). The V gene's germline CDR1 is ENHRY and CDR2 SYGVKD. The CDR3 extends over 15 amino acids. V was cut by 6 bases and J by 5 bases, with 17 bases left in between. The CDR3 sequence is CAISDKREGYQPQHF. The CDR3 nucleotides read TGTGCCATCAGCGATAAACGGGAGGGGTATCAGCCCCAGCATTTT.

This clonotype was recorded a few times. This chain joins TRBV12-3 or TRBV12-4 and TRBJ2-1, with D perhaps TRBD2 (6 bases). The CDR3 contains 13 residues. Deletions cut 6 bases from V and 6 bases from J, with 12 bases between. The CDR3 DNA sequence: TGTGCCAGCAGACGGGACTGGGTCAATGAGCAGTTCTTC. It translates to CASRRDWVNEQFF.

Turning to this clonotype: The junction differs from germline at one of its ends, possibly a read error. The chain links TRBV5-8 to TRBJ1-5; D is unresolved. The CDR3 is 16 residues long. The germline gives CDR1 SGHTS, CDR2 YDEGEE. The CDR3 spells CAISPEQDWVNQPQHF. The CDR3 bases are TGTGCCATCAGCCCTGAGCAAGACTGGGTGAATCAGCCCCAGCATTTT. The whole variable domain, remainder taken from reference TRBV5-8 and TRBJ1-5, is EAGVTQSPTHLIKTRGQQATLRCSPISGHTSVYWYQQALGLGLQFLLWYDEGEERNRGNFPPRFSGRQFPNYSSELNVNALELEDSALYLCAISPEQDWVNQPQHFGDGTRLSIL.

This clonotype appeared many times. V and J are TRBV5-1 and TRBJ1-2; 9 bases are shared with TRBD1. Per germline, CDR1 SGHRS and CDR2 YFSETQ. Unmatched junction bases numbered 12, after V lost 3 bases and J lost 6 bases. The CDR3 loop spans 16 amino acids. The CDR3 nucleotides read TGCGCCAGCAGCTCAGACGACAGGGGGTCCTGGGATGGCTACACCTTC. Its translation is CASSSDDRGSWDGYTF. Supplemented by reference TRBV5-1 and TRBJ1-2, the full variable domain reads KAGVTQTPRYLIKTRGQQVTLSCSPISGHRSVSWYQQTPGQGLQFLFEYFSETQRNKGNFPGRFSGRQFSNSRSEMNVSTLELGDSALYLCASSSDDRGSWDGYTFGSGTRLTVV.

This clonotype appeared many times. The genes are TRBV5-1 and TRBJ1-1; D ambiguous. This CDR3 contains 13 residues. The V and J ends lost 4 bases and 2 bases respectively, with 9 bases between them. Germline V gene sequence: CDR1 SGHRS, CDR2 YFSETQ. The CDR3 region is CASSPDLNTEAFF. Written as DNA, the CDR3 is TGCGCCAGCAGCCCCGACCTTAACACTGAAGCTTTCTTT.

J is TRBJ2-5 and V is TRBV5-1; unclear D gene. The ends were cut back, 1 base at V and 3 bases at J, with 10 bases in the middle. Looked up from germline, CDR1 is SGHRS and CDR2 is YFSETQ. The CDR3 is made up of 14 amino acids. The CDR3 region has the DNA TGCGCCAGCAGCTTGACGGATGCGGAAGAGACCCAGTACTTC. Protein: CASSLTDAEETQYF.

There are many counts of this clonotype. V usage is TRBV7-6 and J usage is TRBJ2-4; no clear D. Per germline, CDR1 SGHVS and CDR2 FNYEAQ. Trimming took off 6 bases at V and 1 base at J, with 10 bases between the two ends. This CDR3 has 14 residues. The CDR3 here is CASSYGPAKNIQYF. As DNA, the CDR3 is TGTGCCAGCAGTTACGGACCGGCCAAAAACATTCAGTACTTC. Combining the CDR3 with reference TRBV7-6 and TRBJ2-4 gives the whole variable domain GAGVSQSPRYKVTKRGQDVALRCDPISGHVSLYWYRQALGQGPEFLTYFNYEAQQDKSGLPNDRFSAERPEGSISTLTIQRTEQRDSAMYRCASSYGPAKNIQYFGAGTRLSVL.

The chain links TRBV7-9 to TRBJ1-1; a possible D gene is TRBD1 (5 bases). V lost 5 bases to trimming and J lost 8 bases, with 12 bases between them. Germline V lookup: CDR1 SEHNR, CDR2 FQNEAQ (reference sequence). CDR3 length: 12 amino acids. CDR3 DNA: TGTGCCAGCAGCAGAGACAGCTCGGAAGCTTTCTTT. It yields the protein CASSRDSSEAFF.

This clonotype was seen many times. The rearrangement joins TRBV12-3 or TRBV12-4 to TRBJ2-5; no reliable D call. The CDR3 loop spans 14 amino acids. The V and J ends lost 5 bases and 6 bases respectively, with 16 bases between them. The DNA for the CDR3 is TGTGCCAGCAGTCCTAATCGGCTGGGCCAGACCCAGTACTTC. As protein: CASSPNRLGQTQYF.

This clonotype was observed a few times. The chain couples TRBV2 to TRBJ2-2; the D is unclear. The CDR3 spans 13 residues. Germline V lookup: CDR1 SNHLY, CDR2 FYNNEI. V was shortened by 6 bases and J by 4 bases, with 9 bases between the two germline ends. This CDR3 reads CASRRSITGELFF. The CDR3 DNA reads TGTGCCAGCAGGAGAAGTATCACCGGGGAGCTGTTTTTT.

This clonotype has a count of ten or more. The rearrangement links TRBV6-1 to TRBJ1-5; 9 bases agree with TRBD1. V shed 6 bases and J 4 bases; nucleotides not matched to a gene: 7. Germline V gene sequence: CDR1 MNHNS, CDR2 SASEGT. The CDR3 length is 15 residues. This CDR3 is CASSKDRGGNQPQHF. The CDR3 DNA sequence: TGTGCCAGCAGCAAGGACAGGGGAGGGAATCAGCCCCAGCATTTT.

Points on this clonotype: Compared with germline, one end of the junction differs, possibly owing to a read error. The chain recombines TRBV27 with TRBJ1-5; D is unresolved. In germline, CDR1 is MNHEY, CDR2 SMNVEV (reference sequence). The CDR3 runs to 15 residues. The CDR3: CTSSKSSYSNQPQHF. As DNA, the CDR3 is TGCACCAGCAGTAAGAGCAGCTATAGCAATCAGCCCCAGCATTTT.

There are many counts of this clonotype. The chain uses TRBV3-1 and TRBJ2-7; D is tentatively TRBD1 or TRBD2 (5 bases each). The CDR3 is 15 amino acids. Looked up from germline, CDR1 is LGHDT and CDR2 is YNNKEL (reference sequence). With 0 bases removed from V and 5 bases from J, the gap between germline ends came to 14 bases. Here the CDR3 DNA reads TGTGCCAGCAGCCAAGATCCGGGGTCCAGGGACGAGCAGTACTTC. Protein product: CASSQDPGSRDEQYF.

This clonotype was picked up a small number of times. The chain carries TRBV5-8 and TRBJ2-7; no definite D call. CDR3 size: 14 residues. Trimming removed 9 bases from V and 2 bases from J, with 18 bases in between. Per germline, CDR1 SGHTS and CDR2 YDEGEE. The CDR3 sequence: CATRKGRSAYEQYF. CDR3 bases: TGTGCCACCCGAAAAGGACGGTCGGCCTACGAGCAGTACTTC.

There are many counts of this clonotype. V and J are TRBV5-1 and TRBJ2-1, with a weak D call TRBD1 (6 bases). V lost 4 bases and J 1 base, leaving 9 bases between the germline ends. The CDR3 has 14 amino acids. Germline-derived CDR1 and CDR2 are SGHRS and YFSETQ. The CDR3 bases are TGCGCCAGCAGCCGGACAGATTCCTACAATGAGCAGTTCTTC. Protein: CASSRTDSYNEQFF.

This clonotype was observed at least ten times. V usage is TRBV11-1 and J usage is TRBJ2-5; D is possibly TRBD2 (7 bases). Germline V gene data show CDR1 as SGHAT and CDR2 as FQDESV (reference sequence). The CDR3 is 15 residues long. V lost 8 bases and J lost 2, with 18 bases in between. Written as DNA, the CDR3 is TGTGCCAGCGCCAAAGGGGGGGGAGGACAAGAGACCCAGTACTTC. It translates to CASAKGGGGQETQYF.

On this clonotype: A read error may be the cause here, since a much bigger clone is one base away. The chain is built from TRBV4-2 and TRBJ2-2; a weak D match, TRBD1 (6 bases). CDR1 LGHNA and CDR2 YNFKEQ come from the germline V gene. The CDR3 runs 17 residues. In nucleotides, the CDR3 is TGTGTCAGCAGCCCCCAAACAGGGAAGGGAGTAACCGGGGAGCTGTTTTTT. Protein: CVSSPQTGKGVTGELFF.

In this sample, this clonotype turned up a few times. The CDR3 is CASSLVNVGTQYF. CDR3 DNA sequence: TGTGCCAGCAGTTTGGTCAACGTAGGTACGCAGTATTTT. The chain carries TRBV12-3 or TRBV12-4 and TRBJ2-3; D uncertain. V was cut by 3 bases and J by 8 bases, with 12 bases left in between. The CDR3 consists of 13 residues.

This clonotype was counted at least ten times. This chain connects TRBV6-2 or TRBV6-3 to TRBJ2-7; 7 nucleotides agree with TRBD1. CDR3 size: 15 residues. CDR1 is MNHEY and CDR2 is SVGEGT in the germline V gene. V dropped 6 bases and J dropped 3; count of bases not matched to a gene: 11. CDR3 in amino acids: CASRTGKNENYEQYF. Here the CDR3 DNA reads TGTGCCAGCAGGACAGGGAAGAATGAGAACTACGAGCAGTACTTC.

This clonotype has ten or more counts. The chain is built from TRBV7-6 and TRBJ2-3; 11 bases align to TRBD2. There are 16 residues in the CDR3. In germline, CDR1 is SGHVS, CDR2 FNYEAQ. Unmatched junction bases numbered 7, after V lost 5 bases and J lost 3 bases. The CDR3 is CASSKTSGDFTDTQYF. The CDR3 DNA reads as TGTGCCAGCAGCAAGACTAGCGGGGACTTTACAGATACGCAGTATTTT.

The genes are TRBV24-1 and TRBJ2-5, with 8 nucleotides matching TRBD1. This CDR3 region has 16 residues. The V and J ends lost 1 base and 5 bases, in that order; junction bases with no gene match: 8. The germline gives CDR1 KGHDR, CDR2 SFDVKD. This CDR3 reads CATSDLGDRGFETQYF. The DNA of the CDR3 is TGTGCCACCAGTGATTTAGGAGACAGGGGCTTCGAGACCCAGTACTTC.

The rearrangement uses TRBV14 and TRBJ1-2; the D is unclear. Looked up from germline, CDR1 is SGHDN and CDR2 is FVKESK. The length of the CDR3 is 13 residues. V lost 3 bases to trimming and J lost 8 bases, with 13 bases between them. CDR3 nucleotide sequence: TGTGCCAGCAGCCACGGGGTTGCAGCCGGCTACACCTTC. It codes for CASSHGVAAGYTF. Using reference TRBV14 and TRBJ1-2 for the parts outside the CDR3, the full variable domain is EAGVTQFPSHSVIEKGQTVTLRCDPISGHDNLYWYRRVMGKEIKFLLHFVKESKQDESGMPNNRFLAERTGGTYSTLKVQPAELEDSGVYFCASSHGVAAGYTFGSGTRLTVV.